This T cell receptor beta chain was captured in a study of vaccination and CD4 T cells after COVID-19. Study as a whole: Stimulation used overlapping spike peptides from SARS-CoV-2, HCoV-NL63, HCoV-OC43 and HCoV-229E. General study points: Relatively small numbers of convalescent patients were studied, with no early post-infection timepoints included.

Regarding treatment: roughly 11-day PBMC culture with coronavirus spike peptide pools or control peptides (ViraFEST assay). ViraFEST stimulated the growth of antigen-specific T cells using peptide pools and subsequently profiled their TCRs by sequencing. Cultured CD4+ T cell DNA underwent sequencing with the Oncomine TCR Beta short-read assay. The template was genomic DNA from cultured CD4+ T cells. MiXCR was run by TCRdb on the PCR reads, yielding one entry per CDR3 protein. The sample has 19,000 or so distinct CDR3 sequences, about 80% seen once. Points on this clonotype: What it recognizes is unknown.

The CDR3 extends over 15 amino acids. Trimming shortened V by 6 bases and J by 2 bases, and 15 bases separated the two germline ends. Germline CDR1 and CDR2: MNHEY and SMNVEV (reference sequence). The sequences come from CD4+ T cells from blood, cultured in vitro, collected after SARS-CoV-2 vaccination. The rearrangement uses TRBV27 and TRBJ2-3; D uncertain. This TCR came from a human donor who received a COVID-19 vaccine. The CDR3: CASSRAQPLTDTQYF. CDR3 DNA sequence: TGTGCCAGCAGCCGAGCGCAGCCACTCACAGATACGCAGTATTTT.